This TCR beta chain is from a study of T cells expressing NK-cell markers. Study context: In the group of eight sequenced donors, seven were HCMV-seropositive and one was seronegative. Study-wide findings and caveats: The same clonotypes also predominated in the CD3+CD56-NKG2C+ fraction of a handful of donors. Dominant NKG2C+ clonotypes made up about 1.0-7.5% of CD8+ T cells in more than 5 donors.

Of note for this clonotype: Its antigen is undetermined.

With the 5' RACE reads reprocessed, TCRdb shows one record per CDR3 protein and no DNA. The sample data list hundreds of thousands of distinct CDR3 sequences. The CDR3 is made up of 11 amino acids. Germline V gene data show CDR1 as MNHEY and CDR2 as SVGEGT. The clonotype originates from a woman between 18 and 69 years old in good health. Specimen: blood T cells: a sorted CD56 or NKG2C T cell subset, CD4+ or CD8+ T cells, or bulk PBMC T cells (not recorded which). V gene TRBV6-2 or TRBV6-3 combines with J gene TRBJ2-3. The CDR3 here is CASMLAGTQYF.